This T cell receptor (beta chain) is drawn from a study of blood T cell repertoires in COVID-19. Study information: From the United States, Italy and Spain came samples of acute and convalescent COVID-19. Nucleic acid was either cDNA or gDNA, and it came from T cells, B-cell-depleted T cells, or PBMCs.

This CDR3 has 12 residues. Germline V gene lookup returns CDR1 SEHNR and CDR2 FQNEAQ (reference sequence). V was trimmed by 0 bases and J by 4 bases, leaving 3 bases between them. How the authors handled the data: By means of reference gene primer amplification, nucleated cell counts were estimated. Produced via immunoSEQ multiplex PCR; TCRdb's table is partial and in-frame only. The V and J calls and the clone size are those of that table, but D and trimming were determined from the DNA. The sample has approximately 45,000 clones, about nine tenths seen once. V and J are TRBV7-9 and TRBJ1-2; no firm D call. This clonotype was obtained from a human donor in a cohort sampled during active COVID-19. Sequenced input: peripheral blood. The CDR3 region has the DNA TGTGCCAGCAGCTTAGCCTTCTATGGCTACACCTTC. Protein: CASSLAFYGYTF.